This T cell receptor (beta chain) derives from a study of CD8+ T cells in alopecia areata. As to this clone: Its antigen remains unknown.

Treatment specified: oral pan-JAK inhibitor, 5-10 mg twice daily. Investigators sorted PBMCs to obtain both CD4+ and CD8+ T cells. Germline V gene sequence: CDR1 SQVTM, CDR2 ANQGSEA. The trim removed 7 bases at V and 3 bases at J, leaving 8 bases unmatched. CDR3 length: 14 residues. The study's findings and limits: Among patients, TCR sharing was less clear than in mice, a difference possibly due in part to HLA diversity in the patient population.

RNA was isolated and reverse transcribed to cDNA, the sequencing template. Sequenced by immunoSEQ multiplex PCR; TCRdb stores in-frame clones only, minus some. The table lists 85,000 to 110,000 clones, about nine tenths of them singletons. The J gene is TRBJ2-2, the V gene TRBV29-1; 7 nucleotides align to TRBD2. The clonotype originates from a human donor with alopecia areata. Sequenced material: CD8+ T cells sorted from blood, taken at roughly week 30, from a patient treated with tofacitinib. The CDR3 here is CSASERGDTGELFF. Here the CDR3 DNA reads TGCAGCGCGAGTGAACGGGGGGACACCGGGGAGCTGTTTTTT.